Listed here is a single T cell receptor beta chain. Since a much larger clone is just one base distant, this may be a read error. Amplification of TCR beta CDR3 regions used RNA as the template. A first-round RT-PCR of the TCR CDR3 used the HTBI primer set. MiXCR was run by TCRdb on the multiplex PCR reads, yielding one entry per CDR3 protein. This table holds nearly 600,000 distinct CDR3 sequences, 12% to 15% found once. The data were obtained in a study of T cells in Graves' hyperthyroidism and ophthalmopathy. This TCR was sampled from a young woman with Graves' ophthalmopathy. The sequencing sample was made of blood.

CDR3 sequence reads: CASSLVDSQPQHF. CDR3 in DNA: TGTGCCAGCAGCCTCGTGGACAGCCAGCCCCAGCATTTT. V and J are TRBV11-2 and TRBJ1-5; tentatively, D is TRBD1 (6 bases). Germline V gene lookup returns CDR1 SGHAT and CDR2 FQNNGV. The CDR3 runs 13 residues. The V end lost 5 bases, the J end lost 7 bases, and 12 bases lay between the germline ends.